A single T cell receptor beta chain is shown here with its context. The antigen is not known. Combining a sample-barcoded 5' primer with a J-beta primer mix, a second PCR ran for about 7 to 12 cycles. TCRdb re-analysed the 5' RACE reads in MiXCR, keeping a single row per CDR3 protein. The repertoire holds approximately 1,000,000 distinct CDR3 sequences, with 30% to 40% as singletons. This sample is part of a study of blood T cells in healthy people across ages. Whole-study results and caveats: The authors considered diversity estimates from one million T cells to be underestimates.

Trimming took 4 bases from V and 7 from J, leaving 17 bases between them. This CDR3 is 14 amino acids long. Germline V gene sequence: CDR1 SEHNR, CDR2 FQNEAQ (reference sequence). Healthy individuals of Caucasian origin from Russia, aged about 6 to 100, served as donors. Per sample, a minimum of 6.5 million PBMCs were isolated. The TCR originated in a man aged 18 to 30 in good health. The chain has TRBV7-9 and TRBJ2-7, with D unclear. Input material: blood. The CDR3 loop reads CASSSRRTYNEQYF. The CDR3 bases are TGTGCCAGCAGCTCTCGGCGGACCTACAATGAGCAGTACTTC.